One sample yielded the 2 T cell receptor beta chains listed below, sequenced in a study of T-cell reconstitution after alpha-beta-depleted transplantation in children. The TCRbeta library incorporated unique molecular identifiers. TCRdb re-called the PCR reads with MiXCR, one entry per CDR3 protein. The repertoire has 490,000 or so distinct CDR3 sequences, 9.5% to 15% of them found once; the top ten carry around 5.6%. Sample: PBMCs from the stem cell graft donor, taken from the stem cell graft. Every receptor here comes from a human donor who donated a stem cell graft to a child with combined immunodeficiency.

In its sample, this clonotype was seen a few times. The J gene is TRBJ2-1, the V gene TRBV6-2 or TRBV6-3; TRBD2 is a possible D gene (7 bases). With 6 bases removed from V and 9 bases from J, the gap between germline ends came to 21 bases. The CDR3 extends over 15 amino acids. CDR1 and CDR2 from the germline V gene are MNHEY and SVGEGT. The DNA for the CDR3 is TGTGCCAGCAGGCTCACTCCGAGGGGGGGGCTTGAGCAGTTCTTC. It translates to CASRLTPRGGLEQFF.

V usage is TRBV5-6 and J usage is TRBJ2-7, with D perhaps matching TRBD1 (5 bases). The germline gives CDR1 SGHDT, CDR2 YYEEEE. The CDR3 runs 14 residues. Trimming cost V 0 bases and J 3 bases, with 10 bases left between them. CDR3: CASSLGGGYYEQYF. As DNA, the CDR3 is TGTGCCAGCAGCTTGGGGGGCGGCTACTACGAGCAGTACTTC.